This entry lists 21 T cell receptor beta chains sequenced from one sample in a study of shared clonotypes between healthy human individuals. CD45RO-negative cells were positively selected for CCR7, leaving out terminally differentiated effector memory CD45RA+ cells. Assay: immunoSEQ multiplex PCR; the TCRdb copy retains only in-frame clones and omits some. The table records roughly 2 million clones, roughly 94% of them present only once. Specimen: naive CD8+ T cells sorted from blood. Receptors originate from a man aged 18 to 30 in good health.

This rearrangement joins TRBV27 to TRBJ2-1, with TRBD2 identical over 10 bases. From germline, CDR1 is MNHEY and CDR2 SMNVEV (reference sequence). Trimming at V came to 8 bases and at J to 0 bases, leaving 7 bases not matched to a gene. CDR3 length: 16 amino acids. The CDR3 DNA sequence: TGTGCCAGCGCGACTAGCGGGTCTAGCTCCTACAATGAGCAGTTCTTC. This sequence encodes CASATSGSSSYNEQFF.

The chain combines TRBV15 with TRBJ2-7; D call uncertain. The germline gives CDR1 LNHNV, CDR2 YYDKDF (reference sequence). This CDR3 spans 13 amino acids. Trimming left V 0 bases short and J 6 bases short, with 9 bases between. CDR3 in amino acids: CATSRDAGSEQYF. The CDR3 bases are TGTGCCACCAGCAGAGATGCCGGAAGCGAGCAGTACTTC.

V and J are TRBV7-4 and TRBJ2-7, with TRBD2 identical over 8 bases. The CDR3 runs 16 residues. The germline V gene has CDR1 SGHVT and CDR2 SQSDAQ. The junction had 8 bases not matched to a gene; V was cut back by 4 bases and J by 0 bases. The CDR3 is CASSSSGGPSSYEQYF. The CDR3 DNA reads TGTGCCAGCAGCTCAAGCGGGGGCCCGAGCTCCTACGAGCAGTACTTC. The whole variable domain, filled in from reference TRBV7-4 and TRBJ2-7, reads GAGVSQSPRYKVAKRGRDVALRCDSISGHVTLYWYRQTLGQGSEVLTYSQSDAQRDKSGRPSGRFSAERPERSVSTLKIQRTEQGDSAVYLCASSSSGGPSSYEQYFGPGTRLTVT.

The J gene is TRBJ2-7, the V gene TRBV14; TRBD1 agrees at 7 bases. In germline, CDR1 is SGHDN, CDR2 FVKESK. Losses at the gene ends were 0 bases for V and 1 base for J; bases not matched to a gene: 3. This CDR3 has 15 amino acids. CDR3 sequence (DNA): TGTGCCAGCAGCCAAGAGACAGGGATTTCCTACGAGCAGTACTTC. The encoded protein is CASSQETGISYEQYF.

CDR3 sequence: CASPDTLWDQPQHF. In DNA form, the CDR3 reads TGTGCCAGCCCCGACACCCTCTGGGATCAGCCCCAGCATTTT. The genes are TRBV21-1 and TRBJ1-5; the D segment call TRBD1 is taken from the table without a DNA check. TRBV21-1 is deemed a pseudogene. The CDR3 totals 14 residues.

This clone showed up many times. For the CDR3, the DNA is TGTGCCAGCTCCCCCGAGGAGGCCGCTAGCTATGGCTACACCTTC. Its translation: CASSPEEAASYGYTF. The chain recombines TRBV6-5 with TRBJ1-2; D unresolved. The CDR3 sequence is 15 residues long. The germline CDR1 and CDR2 sequences are MNHEY and SVGAGI. V lost 8 bases and J lost 4, with 20 bases in between.

The chain's CDR3 is CASSFRDRGFREQFF. As DNA, the CDR3 is TGTGCCAGCAGCTTCCGGGACAGGGGTTTCAGAGAGCAGTTCTTC. J is TRBJ2-1 and V is TRBV11-2; TRBD1 matches at 10 bases. From germline, CDR1 is SGHAT and CDR2 FQNNGV. J gave up 10 bases and V 3 bases, and 9 bases lay outside the gene matches. The CDR3 covers 15 residues.

The genes are TRBV5-1 and TRBJ2-2; 9 bases agree with TRBD1. The germline V gene encodes CDR1 SGHRS and CDR2 YFSETQ. This CDR3 is 16 amino acids long. V lost 0 bases to trimming and J lost 11 bases; unmatched junction nucleotides: 11. Here the CDR3 reads CASSLEWDRADDELFF. CDR3 DNA: TGCGCCAGCAGCTTGGAGTGGGACAGGGCGGACGATGAGCTGTTTTTT.

The chain has TRBV6-6 and TRBJ2-2, with D uncertain. CDR1 is MNHNY and CDR2 is SVGAGI in the germline V gene (reference sequence). This CDR3 contains 12 residues. V was trimmed by 5 bases and J by 3 bases, leaving 4 bases between them. Here the CDR3 reads CASSGDTGELFF. CDR3 DNA sequence: TGTGCCAGCAGTGGCGACACCGGGGAGCTGTTTTTT.

This chain joins TRBV4-3 and TRBJ2-1; weak D call: TRBD1 (5 bases). CDR1 LGHNA and CDR2 YSLEER come from the germline V gene. V was pared by 0 bases and J by 4 bases, with 16 bases between. CDR3 length equals 17 residues. CDR3 amino acids: CASSQDPGQGEYNEQFF. CDR3 in DNA: TGCGCCAGCAGCCAAGATCCAGGGCAGGGCGAATACAATGAGCAGTTCTTC.

The chain uses TRBV20-1 and TRBJ1-1; D remains unclear. The CDR3 contains 11 residues. V lost 1 base to trimming and J lost 7 bases, with 7 bases between them. CDR1 is DFQATT, CDR2 SNEGSKA, per germline (reference sequence). CDR3 sequence: CSARAHYEAFF. The CDR3 nucleotides read TGCAGTGCTAGAGCCCACTATGAAGCTTTCTTT.

The chain carries TRBV6-5 and TRBJ1-2, with D perhaps matching TRBD1 (6 bases). The V gene's germline CDR1 is MNHEY and CDR2 SVGAGI. The CDR3 extends over 13 amino acids. Trimming pared 4 bases from V and 6 bases from J, leaving 12 bases between. For the CDR3, the DNA is TGTGCCAGCAGTTTCGGGGCAGGGGATGGCTACACCTTC. Its translation: CASSFGAGDGYTF.

The chain links TRBV27 to TRBJ2-7; D is unclear. This CDR3 is 15 amino acids long. Trimming left V 4 bases short and J 4 bases short, with 17 bases between. Germline V gene sequence: CDR1 MNHEY, CDR2 SMNVEV (reference sequence). CDR3 nucleotides: TGTGCCAGCAGTTACTTAGGTAATACTGCGTACGAGCAGTACTTC. Its protein product is CASSYLGNTAYEQYF.

The chain links TRBV6-6 to TRBJ2-5; TRBD2 agrees at 7 bases. Germline CDR1 is MNHNY and CDR2 is SVGAGI (reference sequence). The CDR3 is 15 residues long. After removal of 2 bases from V and 3 bases from J, the junction contained 6 bases not matched to a gene. The CDR3 DNA follows: TGTGCCAGCAGTTACCCCACGGCGGGGGAAGAGACCCAGTACTTC. Residues: CASSYPTAGEETQYF.

V usage is TRBV6-5 and J usage is TRBJ2-2; D call uncertain. CDR1 is MNHEY and CDR2 is SVGAGI in the germline V gene. V shed 5 bases and J shed 8 bases, with 12 bases lying between them. This CDR3 has 13 amino acids. The CDR3 DNA sequence: TGTGCCAGCAGTCGACCCCAAGGAGGGGAGCTGTTTTTT. Its translation is CASSRPQGGELFF.

A note on this clone: The sample has other DNA sequences that encode this CDR3 too. V and J are TRBV7-9 and TRBJ2-7; D gene unclear. Looked up from germline, CDR1 is SEHNR and CDR2 is FQNEAQ (reference sequence). The CDR3 sequence is 13 residues long. The V gene lost 5 bases and the J gene lost 2 bases, with 10 bases spanning the gap. The CDR3 sequence is CASSPSAPYEQYF. CDR3 DNA sequence: TGTGCCAGCAGCCCCTCTGCCCCCTACGAGCAGTACTTC.

This rearrangement joins TRBV30 to TRBJ1-2; weak D call: TRBD1 (6 bases). The V gene's germline CDR1 is GTSNPN and CDR2 SVGIG (reference sequence). V gave up 1 base and J gave up 5 bases, with 11 bases separating them. The CDR3 loop spans 13 amino acids. CDR3 nucleotide sequence: TGTGCCTGGAGTGGCGGACAGCCGTATGGCTACACCTTC. It specifies CAWSGGQPYGYTF.

The chain combines TRBV19 with TRBJ2-7, with 7 bases matching TRBD1. The trim removed 1 base at V and 6 bases at J, leaving 3 bases unmatched. Per the germline V gene, CDR1 is LNHDA and CDR2 is SQIVND (reference sequence). The CDR3 has 13 amino acids. The CDR3 sequence: CASSIAGGGEQYF. The DNA of the CDR3 is TGTGCCAGTAGTATAGCAGGGGGTGGCGAGCAGTACTTC.

The chain links TRBV5-1 to TRBJ2-7; the match to TRBD1 covers 11 bases. This CDR3 has 14 residues. Trimming at V came to 5 bases and at J to 4 bases, leaving 5 bases not matched to a gene. Looked up from germline, CDR1 is SGHRS and CDR2 is YFSETQ. The DNA for the CDR3 is TGCGCCAGCAGAGCCGGGACAGGGGGATACGAGCAGTACTTC. It specifies CASRAGTGGYEQYF.

V gene TRBV14 combines with J gene TRBJ2-7, with 9 bases lining up with TRBD1. Germline CDR1 and CDR2: SGHDN and FVKESK. This CDR3 spans 15 amino acids. Losses at the gene ends were 2 bases for V and 5 bases for J; bases not matched to a gene: 7. The CDR3 DNA follows: TGTGCCAGCAGCCAATTTCGGGGACAGGGCCACGAGCAGTACTTC. Translating it yields CASSQFRGQGHEQYF.

The chain couples TRBV5-6 to TRBJ2-7; D is perhaps TRBD2 (6 bases). CDR1 is SGHDT and CDR2 is YYEEEE in the germline V gene. This CDR3 contains 14 residues. Between the trimmed V and J ends, which lost 4 bases and 3 bases, there was a span of 14 bases. The CDR3 reads CASSPGVGIYEQYF. The CDR3 bases are TGTGCCAGCAGCCCGGGGGTAGGGATCTACGAGCAGTACTTC.